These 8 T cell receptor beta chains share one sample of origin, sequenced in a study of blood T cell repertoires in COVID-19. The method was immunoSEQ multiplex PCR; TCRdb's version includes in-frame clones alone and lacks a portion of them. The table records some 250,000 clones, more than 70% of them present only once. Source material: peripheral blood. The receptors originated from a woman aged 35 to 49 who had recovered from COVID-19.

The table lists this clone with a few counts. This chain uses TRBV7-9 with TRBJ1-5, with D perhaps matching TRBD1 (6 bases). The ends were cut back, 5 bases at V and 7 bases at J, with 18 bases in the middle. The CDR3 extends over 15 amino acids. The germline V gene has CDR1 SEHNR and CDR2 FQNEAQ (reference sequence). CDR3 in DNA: TGTGCCAGCAGCGGGCCTGGGGGCGTGGGGCAGCCCCAGCATTTT. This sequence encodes CASSGPGGVGQPQHF.

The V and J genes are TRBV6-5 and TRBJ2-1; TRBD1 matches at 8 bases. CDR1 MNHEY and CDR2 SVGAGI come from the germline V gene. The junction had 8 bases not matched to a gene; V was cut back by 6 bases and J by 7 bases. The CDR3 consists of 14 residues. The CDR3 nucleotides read TGTGCCAGCAGCGCCCGGACAGGGTGGAATGAGCAGTTCTTC. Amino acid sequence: CASSARTGWNEQFF.

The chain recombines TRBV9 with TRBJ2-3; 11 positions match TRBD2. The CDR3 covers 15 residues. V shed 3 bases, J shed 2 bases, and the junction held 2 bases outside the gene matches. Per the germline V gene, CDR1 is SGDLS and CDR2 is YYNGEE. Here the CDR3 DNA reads TGTGCCAGCAGCGCGGGACTAGCGGTCACAGATACGCAGTATTTT. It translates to CASSAGLAVTDTQYF.

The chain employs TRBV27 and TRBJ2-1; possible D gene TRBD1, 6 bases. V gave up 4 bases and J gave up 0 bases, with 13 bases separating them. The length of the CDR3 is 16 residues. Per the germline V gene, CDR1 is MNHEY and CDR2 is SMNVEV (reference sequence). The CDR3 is CASSSLRDNSYNEQFF. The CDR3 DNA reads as TGTGCCAGCAGTTCCCTCAGGGACAACTCCTACAATGAGCAGTTCTTC.

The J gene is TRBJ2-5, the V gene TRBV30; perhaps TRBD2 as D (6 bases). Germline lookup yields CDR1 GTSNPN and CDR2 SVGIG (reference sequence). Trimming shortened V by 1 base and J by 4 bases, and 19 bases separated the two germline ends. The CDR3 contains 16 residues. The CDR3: CAWSGLAALLGETQYF. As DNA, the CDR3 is TGTGCCTGGAGTGGGTTAGCGGCCCTCTTGGGAGAGACCCAGTACTTC.

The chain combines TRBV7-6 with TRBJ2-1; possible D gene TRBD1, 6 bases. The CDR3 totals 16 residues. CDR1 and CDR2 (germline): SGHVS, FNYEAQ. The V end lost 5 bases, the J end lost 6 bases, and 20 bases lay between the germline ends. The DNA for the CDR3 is TGTGCCAGCAGCCCCCGACAGGCCAGCCTTTCCAATGAGCAGTTCTTC. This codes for CASSPRQASLSNEQFF.

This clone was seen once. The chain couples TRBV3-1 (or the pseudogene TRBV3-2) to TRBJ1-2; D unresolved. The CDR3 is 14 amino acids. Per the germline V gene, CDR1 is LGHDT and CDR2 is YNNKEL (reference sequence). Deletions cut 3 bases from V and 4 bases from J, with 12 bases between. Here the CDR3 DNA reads TGTGCCAGCAGCCAGGGCGGGCGCGGCTATGGCTACACCTTC. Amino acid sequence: CASSQGGRGYGYTF.

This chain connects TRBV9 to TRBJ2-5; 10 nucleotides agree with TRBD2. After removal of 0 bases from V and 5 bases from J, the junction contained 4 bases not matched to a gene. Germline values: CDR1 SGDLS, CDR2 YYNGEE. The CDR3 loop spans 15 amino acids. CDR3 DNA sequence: TGTGCCAGCAGCGTAGGAGGACTAGCGGTGGAGACCCAGTACTTC. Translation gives CASSVGGLAVETQYF.